This T cell receptor (beta chain) was documented in a study of cytomegalovirus exposure and HLA in healthy donors. Broader study findings: The authors later linked a missense DCLRE1C variant to TCR beta V- and J-gene trimming. From TCR beta sequences, most subjects' HLA-A and HLA-B alleles were reportedly predicted accurately.

CDR3 size: 19 residues. Germline CDR1 MNHEY, CDR2 SMNVEV (reference sequence). The ends lost 1 base at V and 6 bases at J; junction bases unmatched: 13. Of note for this clone: Its matching antigen is unknown.

PCR used 60 Vbeta primers and 13 Jbeta primers. Sequencing was performed with immunoSEQ multiplex PCR; in TCRdb, only in-frame clones are kept and a portion is missing. The table has 90,000 or so clones, about four fifths seen once. The origin of this receptor is a man younger than 40 in good health and CMV-seropositive. This chain uses TRBV27 with TRBJ2-4, with TRBD2 identical over 12 bases. Sequenced input: PBMCs. This chain's CDR3 is CASSLWASGRGTGRNIQYF. CDR3 nucleotides: TGTGCCAGCAGTTTATGGGCTAGCGGGAGGGGGACCGGTCGAAACATTCAGTACTTC.